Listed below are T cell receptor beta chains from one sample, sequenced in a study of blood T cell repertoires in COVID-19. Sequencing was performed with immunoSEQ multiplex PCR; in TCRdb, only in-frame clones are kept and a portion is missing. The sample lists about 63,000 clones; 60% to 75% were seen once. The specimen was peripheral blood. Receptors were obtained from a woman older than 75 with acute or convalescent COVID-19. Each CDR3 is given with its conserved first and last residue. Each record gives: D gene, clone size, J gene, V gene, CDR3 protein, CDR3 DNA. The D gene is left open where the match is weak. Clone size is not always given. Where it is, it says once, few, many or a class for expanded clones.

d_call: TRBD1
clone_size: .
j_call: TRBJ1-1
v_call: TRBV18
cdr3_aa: CASSPPQGALNTEAFF
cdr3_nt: TGTGCCAGCTCACCACCGCAGGGGGCGCTGAACACTGAAGCTTTCTTT

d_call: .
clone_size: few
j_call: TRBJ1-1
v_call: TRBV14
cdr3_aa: CASSQDIRGHLMNTEAFF
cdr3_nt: TGTGCCAGCAGCCAAGATATTAGGGGTCACCTCATGAACACTGAAGCTTTCTTT

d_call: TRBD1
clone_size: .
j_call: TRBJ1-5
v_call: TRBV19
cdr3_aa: CASSPETGARSNQPQHF
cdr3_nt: TGTGCCAGTAGTCCTGAGACAGGGGCAAGGAGCAATCAGCCCCAGCATTTT

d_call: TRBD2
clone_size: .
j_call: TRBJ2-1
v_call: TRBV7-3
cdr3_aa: CASSVTSGSSVEQFF
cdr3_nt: TGTGCCAGCAGCGTGACTAGCGGGAGCTCGGTTGAGCAGTTCTTC

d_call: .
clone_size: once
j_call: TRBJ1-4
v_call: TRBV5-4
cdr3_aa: CASSSDKTNEKLFF
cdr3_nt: TGTGCCAGCAGCTCGGACAAAACTAATGAAAAACTGTTTTTT

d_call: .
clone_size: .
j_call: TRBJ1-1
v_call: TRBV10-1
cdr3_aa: CASSDTGINTEAFF
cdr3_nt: TGCGCCAGCAGTGATACCGGGATAAACACTGAAGCTTTCTTT

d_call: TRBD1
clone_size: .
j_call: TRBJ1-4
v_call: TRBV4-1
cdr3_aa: CASSQTQGRNEKLFF
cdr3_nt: TGCGCCAGCAGCCAAACACAGGGGAGGAATGAAAAACTGTTTTTT

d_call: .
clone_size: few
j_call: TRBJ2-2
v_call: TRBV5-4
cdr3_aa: CASSLDYKNTGELFF
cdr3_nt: TGTGCCAGCAGCTTGGACTATAAGAACACCGGGGAGCTGTTTTTT

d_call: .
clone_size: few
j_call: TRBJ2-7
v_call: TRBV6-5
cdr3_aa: CASSYSPDWNSYEQYF
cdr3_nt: TGTGCCAGCAGTTACTCACCGGACTGGAACTCCTACGAGCAGTACTTC

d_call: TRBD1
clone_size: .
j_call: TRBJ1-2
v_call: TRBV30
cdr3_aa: CAFLGQGTYGYTF
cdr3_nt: TGTGCCTTTCTCGGACAGGGTACCTATGGCTACACCTTC

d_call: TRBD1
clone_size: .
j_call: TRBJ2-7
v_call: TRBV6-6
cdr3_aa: CASSYSVDRGGEQYF
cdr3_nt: TGTGCCAGCAGTTACTCAGTGGACAGGGGTGGAGAGCAGTACTTC

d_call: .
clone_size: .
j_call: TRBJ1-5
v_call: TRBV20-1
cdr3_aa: CSAQDKGPQHF
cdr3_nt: TGCAGTGCCCAGGACAAGGGGCCCCAGCATTTT

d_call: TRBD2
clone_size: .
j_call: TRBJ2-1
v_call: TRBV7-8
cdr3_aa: CASSRKRLALYNEQFF
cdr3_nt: TGTGCCAGCAGCCGAAAAAGACTAGCTCTCTACAATGAGCAGTTCTTC

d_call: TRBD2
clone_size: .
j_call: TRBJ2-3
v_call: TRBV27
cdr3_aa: CASSLEGTSGRYTQYF
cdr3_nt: TGTGCCAGCAGTTTAGAGGGGACTAGCGGGAGGTATACGCAGTATTTT

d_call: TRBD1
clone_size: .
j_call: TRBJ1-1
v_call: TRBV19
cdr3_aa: CASSTHTGQGLNTEAFF
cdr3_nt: TGTGCCAGTAGTACCCATACAGGACAGGGGTTGAACACTGAAGCTTTCTTT

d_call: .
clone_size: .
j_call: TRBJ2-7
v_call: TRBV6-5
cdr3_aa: CASSYEGTYEQYF
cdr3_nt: TGTGCCAGCAGTTACGAGGGAACCTACGAGCAGTACTTC